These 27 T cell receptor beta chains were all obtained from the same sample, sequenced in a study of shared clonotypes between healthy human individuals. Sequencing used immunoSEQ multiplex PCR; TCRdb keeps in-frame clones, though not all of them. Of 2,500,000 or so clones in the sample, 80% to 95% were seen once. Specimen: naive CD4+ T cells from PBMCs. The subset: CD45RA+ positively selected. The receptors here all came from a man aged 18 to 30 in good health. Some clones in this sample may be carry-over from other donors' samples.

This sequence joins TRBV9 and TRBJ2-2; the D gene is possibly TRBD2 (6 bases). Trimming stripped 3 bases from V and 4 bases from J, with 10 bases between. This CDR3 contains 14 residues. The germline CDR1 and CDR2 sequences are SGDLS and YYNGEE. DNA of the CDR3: TGTGCCAGCAGCGCGGCGGGATTCACCGGGGAGCTGTTTTTT. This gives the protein CASSAAGFTGELFF. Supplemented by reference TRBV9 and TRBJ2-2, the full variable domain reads DSGVTQTPKHLITATGQRVTLRCSPRSGDLSVYWYQQSLDQGLQFLIQYYNGEERAKGNILERFSAQQFPDLHSELNLSSLELGDSALYFCASSAAGFTGELFFGEGSRLTVL.

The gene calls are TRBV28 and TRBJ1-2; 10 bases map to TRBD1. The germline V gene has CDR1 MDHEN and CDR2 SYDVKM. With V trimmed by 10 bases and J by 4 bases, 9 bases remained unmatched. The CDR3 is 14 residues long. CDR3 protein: CAIRGQGIPYGYTF. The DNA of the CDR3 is TGTGCCATCCGGGGACAGGGGATCCCCTATGGCTACACCTTC.

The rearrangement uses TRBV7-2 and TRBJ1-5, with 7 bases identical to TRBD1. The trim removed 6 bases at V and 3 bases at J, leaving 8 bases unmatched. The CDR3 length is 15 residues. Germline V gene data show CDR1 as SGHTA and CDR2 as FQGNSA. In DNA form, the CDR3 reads TGTGCCAGCAGACCACAGACAGGGTTCAATCAGCCCCAGCATTTT. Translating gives CASRPQTGFNQPQHF. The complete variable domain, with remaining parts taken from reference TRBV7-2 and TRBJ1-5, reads GAGVSQSPSNKVTEKGKDVELRCDPISGHTALYWYRQSLGQGLEFLIYFQGNSAPDKSGLPSDRFSAERTGGSVSTLTIQRTQQEDSAVYLCASRPQTGFNQPQHFGDGTRLSIL.

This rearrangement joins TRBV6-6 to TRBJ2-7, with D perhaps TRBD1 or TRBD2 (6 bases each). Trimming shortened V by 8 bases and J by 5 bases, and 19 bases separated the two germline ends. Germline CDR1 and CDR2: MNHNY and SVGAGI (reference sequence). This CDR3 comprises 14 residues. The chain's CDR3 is CASWGAAGVHEQYF. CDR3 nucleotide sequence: TGTGCCAGCTGGGGGGCTGCAGGGGTCCACGAGCAGTACTTC.

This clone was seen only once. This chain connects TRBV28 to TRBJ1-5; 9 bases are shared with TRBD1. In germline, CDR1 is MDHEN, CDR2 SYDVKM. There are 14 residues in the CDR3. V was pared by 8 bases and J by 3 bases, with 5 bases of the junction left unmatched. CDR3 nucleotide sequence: TGTGCCAGCGTGCGGGACAGGGACAATCAGCCCCAGCATTTT. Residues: CASVRDRDNQPQHF.

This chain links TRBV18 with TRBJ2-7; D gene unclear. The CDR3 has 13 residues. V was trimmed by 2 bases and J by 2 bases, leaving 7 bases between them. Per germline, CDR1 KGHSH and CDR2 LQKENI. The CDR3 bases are TGTGCCAGCTCACCAGACTTGACCTACGAGCAGTACTTC. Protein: CASSPDLTYEQYF. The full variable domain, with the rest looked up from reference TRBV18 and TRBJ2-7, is NAGVMQNPRHLVRRRGQEARLRCSPMKGHSHVYWYRQLPEEGLKFMVYLQKENIIDESGMPKERFSAEFPKEGPSILRIQQVVRGDSAAYFCASSPDLTYEQYFGPGTRLTVT.

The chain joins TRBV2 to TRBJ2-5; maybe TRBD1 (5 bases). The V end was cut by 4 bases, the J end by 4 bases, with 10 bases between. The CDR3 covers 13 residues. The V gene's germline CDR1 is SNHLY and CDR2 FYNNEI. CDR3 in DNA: TGTGCCAGCAGTGTTCAGGGTGGAGAGACCCAGTACTTC. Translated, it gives CASSVQGGETQYF. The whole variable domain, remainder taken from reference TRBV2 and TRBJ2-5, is EPEVTQTPSHQVTQMGQEVILRCVPISNHLYFYWYRQILGQKVEFLVSFYNNEISEKSEIFDDQFSVERPDGSNFTLKIRSTKLEDSAMYFCASSVQGGETQYFGPGTRLLVL.

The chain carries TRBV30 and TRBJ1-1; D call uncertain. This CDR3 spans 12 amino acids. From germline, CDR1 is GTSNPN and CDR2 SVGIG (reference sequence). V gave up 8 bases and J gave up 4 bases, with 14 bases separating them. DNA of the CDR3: TGTGCCCGTCAGGATACGAGCACTGAAGCTTTCTTT. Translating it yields CARQDTSTEAFF.

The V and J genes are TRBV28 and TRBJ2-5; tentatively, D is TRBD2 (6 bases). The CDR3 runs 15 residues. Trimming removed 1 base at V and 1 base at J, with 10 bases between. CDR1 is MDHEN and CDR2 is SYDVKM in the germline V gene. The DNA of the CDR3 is TGTGCCAGCAGTTTATCTGGCGGGATCCAAGAGACCCAGTACTTC. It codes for CASSLSGGIQETQYF.

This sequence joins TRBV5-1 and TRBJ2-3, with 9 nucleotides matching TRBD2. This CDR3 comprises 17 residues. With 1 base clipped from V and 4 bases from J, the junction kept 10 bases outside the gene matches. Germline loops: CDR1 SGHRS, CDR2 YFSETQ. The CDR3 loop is CASSLSGSGSIPDTQYF. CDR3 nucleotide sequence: TGCGCCAGCAGCTTGAGTGGTAGCGGGAGTATCCCAGATACGCAGTATTTT.

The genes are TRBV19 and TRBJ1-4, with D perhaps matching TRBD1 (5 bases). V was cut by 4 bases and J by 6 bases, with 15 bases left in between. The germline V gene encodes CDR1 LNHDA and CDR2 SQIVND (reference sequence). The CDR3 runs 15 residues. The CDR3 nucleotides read TGTGCCAGTAGTAGGGGCCGGGACGGGCATGAAAAACTGTTTTTT. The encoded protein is CASSRGRDGHEKLFF.

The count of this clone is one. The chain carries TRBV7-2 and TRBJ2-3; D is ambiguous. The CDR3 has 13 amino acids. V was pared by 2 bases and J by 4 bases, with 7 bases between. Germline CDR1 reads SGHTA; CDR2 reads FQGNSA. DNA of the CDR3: TGTGCCAGCAGCTTATTAGCCCCAGATACGCAGTATTTT. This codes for CASSLLAPDTQYF.

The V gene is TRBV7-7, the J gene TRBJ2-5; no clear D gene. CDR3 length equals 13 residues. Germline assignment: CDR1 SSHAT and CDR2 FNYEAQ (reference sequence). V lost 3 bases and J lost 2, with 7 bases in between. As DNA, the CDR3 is TGTGCCAGCAGCTTCCTCCAGCAAGAGACCCAGTACTTC. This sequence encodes CASSFLQQETQYF.

DNA of the CDR3: TGTGCCAGCAGCTTAGCGTGGAGGGGCACCGGGGAGCTGTTTTTT. Its protein product is CASSLAWRGTGELFF. The genes are TRBV7-2 and TRBJ2-2, with D perhaps TRBD2 (6 bases). The ends were cut back, 0 bases at V and 4 bases at J, with 9 bases in the middle. This CDR3 contains 15 residues. Per the germline V gene, CDR1 is SGHTA and CDR2 is FQGNSA.

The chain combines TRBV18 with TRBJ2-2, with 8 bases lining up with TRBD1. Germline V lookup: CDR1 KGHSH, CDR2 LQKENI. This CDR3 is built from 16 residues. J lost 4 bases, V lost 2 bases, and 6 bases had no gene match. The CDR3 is CASSPGQGYTTGELFF. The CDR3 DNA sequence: TGTGCCAGCTCACCAGGACAGGGATACACCACCGGGGAGCTGTTTTTT.

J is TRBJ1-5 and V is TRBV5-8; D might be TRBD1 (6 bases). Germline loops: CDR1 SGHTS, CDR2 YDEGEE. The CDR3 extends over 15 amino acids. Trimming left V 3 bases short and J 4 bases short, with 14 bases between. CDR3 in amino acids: CASSSDGQINQPQHF. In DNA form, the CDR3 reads TGTGCCAGCAGCTCGGATGGACAGATTAATCAGCCCCAGCATTTT. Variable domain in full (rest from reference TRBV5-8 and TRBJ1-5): EAGVTQSPTHLIKTRGQQATLRCSPISGHTSVYWYQQALGLGLQFLLWYDEGEERNRGNFPPRFSGRQFPNYSSELNVNALELEDSALYLCASSSDGQINQPQHFGDGTRLSIL.

The CDR3 protein is CASSLGHDIGYGYTF. CDR3 sequence (DNA): TGTGCCAGCAGCTTAGGACACGACATCGGCTATGGCTACACCTTC. The chain has TRBV7-9 and TRBJ1-2; D gene unclear. The CDR3 consists of 15 residues. V lost 1 base and J 4 bases, leaving 13 bases between the germline ends. Per the germline V gene, CDR1 is SEHNR and CDR2 is FQNEAQ (reference sequence).

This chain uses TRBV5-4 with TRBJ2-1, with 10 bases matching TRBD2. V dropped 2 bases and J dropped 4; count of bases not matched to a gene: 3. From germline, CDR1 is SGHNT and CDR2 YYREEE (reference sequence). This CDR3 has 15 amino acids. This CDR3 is CASSLGLAVYNEQFF. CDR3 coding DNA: TGTGCCAGCAGCTTAGGACTAGCGGTATACAATGAGCAGTTCTTC.

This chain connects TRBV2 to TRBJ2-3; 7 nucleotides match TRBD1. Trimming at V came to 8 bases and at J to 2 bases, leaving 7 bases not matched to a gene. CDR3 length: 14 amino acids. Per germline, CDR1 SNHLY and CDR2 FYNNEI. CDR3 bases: TGTGCCAGCCGGTCGAGGGGGCCCACAGATACGCAGTATTTT. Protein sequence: CASRSRGPTDTQYF.

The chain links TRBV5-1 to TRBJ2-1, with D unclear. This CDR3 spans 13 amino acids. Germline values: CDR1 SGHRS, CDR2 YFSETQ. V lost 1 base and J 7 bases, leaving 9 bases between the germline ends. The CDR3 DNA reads TGCGCCAGCAGCTTGATGCAGACTAATGAGCAGTTCTTC. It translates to CASSLMQTNEQFF.

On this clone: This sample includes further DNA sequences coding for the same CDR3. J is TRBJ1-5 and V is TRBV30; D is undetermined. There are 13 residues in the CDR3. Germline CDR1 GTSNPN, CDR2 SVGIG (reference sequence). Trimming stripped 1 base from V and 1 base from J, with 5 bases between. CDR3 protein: CAWSADSNQPQHF. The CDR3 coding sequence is TGTGCCTGGAGTGCAGACAGCAATCAGCCCCAGCATTTT.

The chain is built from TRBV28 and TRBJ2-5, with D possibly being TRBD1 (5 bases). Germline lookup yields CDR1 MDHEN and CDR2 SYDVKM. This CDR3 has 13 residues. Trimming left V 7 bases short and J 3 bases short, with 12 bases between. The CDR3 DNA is TGTGCCAGCAACCCCAGGGAAAAAGAGACCCAGTACTTC. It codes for CASNPREKETQYF.

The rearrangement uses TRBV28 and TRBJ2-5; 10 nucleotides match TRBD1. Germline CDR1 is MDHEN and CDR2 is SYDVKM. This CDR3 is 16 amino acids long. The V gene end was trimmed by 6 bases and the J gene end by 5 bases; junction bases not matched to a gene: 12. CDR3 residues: CASSSTGDRGLETQYF. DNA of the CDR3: TGTGCCAGCAGCTCCACTGGCGACAGGGGGCTGGAGACCCAGTACTTC.

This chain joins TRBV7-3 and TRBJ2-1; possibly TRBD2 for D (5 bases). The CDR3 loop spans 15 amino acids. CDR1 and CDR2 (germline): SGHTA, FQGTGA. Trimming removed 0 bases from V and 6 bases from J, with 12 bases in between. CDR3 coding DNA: TGTGCCAGCAGCTTAACGACGCGGCGGGCCAATGAGCAGTTCTTC. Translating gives CASSLTTRRANEQFF.

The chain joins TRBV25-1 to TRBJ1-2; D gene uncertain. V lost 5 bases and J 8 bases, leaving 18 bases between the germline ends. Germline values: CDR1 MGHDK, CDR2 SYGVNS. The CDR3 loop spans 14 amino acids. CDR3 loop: CASSRAGISEGYTF. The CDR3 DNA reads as TGTGCCAGCAGTCGGGCAGGTATATCGGAAGGCTACACCTTC.

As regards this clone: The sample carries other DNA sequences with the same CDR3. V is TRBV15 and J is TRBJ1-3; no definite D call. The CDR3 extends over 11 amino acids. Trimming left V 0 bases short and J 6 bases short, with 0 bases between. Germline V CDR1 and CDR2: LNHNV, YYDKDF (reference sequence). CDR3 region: CATSRENTIYF. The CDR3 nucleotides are TGTGCCACCAGCAGAGAAAACACCATATATTTT. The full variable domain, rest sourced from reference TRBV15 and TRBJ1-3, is DAMVIQNPRYQVTQFGKPVTLSCSQTLNHNVMYWYQQKSSQAPKLLFHYYDKDFNNEADTPDNFQSRRPNTSFCFLDIRSPGLGDTAMYLCATSRENTIYFGEGSWLTVV.

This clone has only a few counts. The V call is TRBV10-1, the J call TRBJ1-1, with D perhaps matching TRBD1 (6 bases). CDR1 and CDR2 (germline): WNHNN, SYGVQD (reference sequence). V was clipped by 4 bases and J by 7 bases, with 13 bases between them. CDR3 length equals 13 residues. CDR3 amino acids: CASSVSLDSEAFF. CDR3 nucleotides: TGCGCCAGCAGTGTGTCATTGGACAGTGAAGCTTTCTTT.